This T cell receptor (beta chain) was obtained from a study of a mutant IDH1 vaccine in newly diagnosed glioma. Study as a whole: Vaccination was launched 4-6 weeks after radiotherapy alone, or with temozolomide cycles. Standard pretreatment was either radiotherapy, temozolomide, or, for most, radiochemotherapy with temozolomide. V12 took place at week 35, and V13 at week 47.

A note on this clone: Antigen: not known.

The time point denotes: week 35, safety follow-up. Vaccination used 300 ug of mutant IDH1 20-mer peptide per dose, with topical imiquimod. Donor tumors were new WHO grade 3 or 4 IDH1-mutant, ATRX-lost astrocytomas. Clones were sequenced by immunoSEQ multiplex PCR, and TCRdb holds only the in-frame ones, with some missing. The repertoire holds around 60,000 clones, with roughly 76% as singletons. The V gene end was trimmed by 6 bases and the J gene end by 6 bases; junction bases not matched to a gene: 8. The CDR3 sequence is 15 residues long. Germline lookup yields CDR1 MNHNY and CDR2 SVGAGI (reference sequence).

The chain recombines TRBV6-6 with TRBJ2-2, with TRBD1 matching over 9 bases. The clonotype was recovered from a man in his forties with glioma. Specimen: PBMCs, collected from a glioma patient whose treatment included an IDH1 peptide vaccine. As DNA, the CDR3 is TGTGCCAGCAGGAGAGGACAGGGGAGATCCGGGGAGCTGTTTTTT. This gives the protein CASRRGQGRSGELFF.